This passage covers 29 T cell receptor beta chains from one sample sequenced in a study of CXCR3-negative and CXCR3-positive naive CD8 T cells. Libraries were UMI-labeled 5' RACE TRB cDNA. TCRdb reprocessed the 5' RACE reads and reports one entry per CDR3 protein, with no DNA. The table lists 37,000 or so distinct CDR3 sequences. Input material: memory CD8+ T cells from blood. All receptors derive from a human donor in good health. Some clones in this sample may be carry-over from other donors' samples.

The chain employs TRBV5-5 and TRBJ1-1; TCRdb calls TRBD1, which cannot be checked without DNA. Germline values: CDR1 SGHKS, CDR2 YYEKEE (reference sequence). The CDR3 spans 15 residues. CDR3 loop: CASSLEAGWNTEAFF.

The chain carries TRBV29-1 and TRBJ2-7. CDR1 SQVTM and CDR2 ANQGSEA come from the germline V gene. The CDR3 contains 12 residues. The CDR3 loop is CSVVQDGYEQYF.

This rearrangement joins TRBV28 to TRBJ1-5; TCRdb picks TRBD1, but there is no DNA to check that call. Looked up from germline, CDR1 is MDHEN and CDR2 is SYDVKM. The CDR3 has 15 amino acids. CDR3 sequence reads: CASSPWGPGRQPQHF.

The chain employs TRBV12-5 and TRBJ2-1. This CDR3 has 12 residues. Germline V CDR1 and CDR2: LGHNT, FRNRAP. The CDR3 loop is CASGFSDLEQFF.

CDR3 sequence reads: CASSGQTYEQYF. V and J are TRBV7-9 and TRBJ2-7; the D call from TCRdb, TRBD1, cannot be confirmed without DNA. There are 12 residues in the CDR3. Germline V gene lookup returns CDR1 SEHNR and CDR2 FQNEAQ (reference sequence). Full variable domain (missing parts from reference TRBV7-9 and TRBJ2-7): DTGVSQNPRHKITKRGQNVTFRCDPISEHNRLYWYRQTLGQGPEFLTYFQNEAQLEKSRLLSDRFSAERPKGSFSTLEIQRTEQGDSAMYLCASSGQTYEQYFGPGTRLTVT.

The rearrangement joins TRBV27 to TRBJ1-5; absent DNA, TCRdb's TRBD1 call cannot be checked. This CDR3 has 16 amino acids. Germline values: CDR1 MNHEY, CDR2 SMNVEV (reference sequence). The CDR3 spells CASSLGQGNSNQPQHF.

This clonotype ranks as medium-sized in terms of frequency. The chain employs TRBV19 and TRBJ1-1. Germline loops: CDR1 LNHDA, CDR2 SQIVND (reference sequence). The CDR3 is 14 residues long. CDR3 sequence reads: CASTHRPEGTEAFF.

The chain is built from TRBV6-2 or TRBV6-3 and TRBJ1-5. The V gene's germline CDR1 is MNHEY and CDR2 SVGEGT. The CDR3 is made up of 15 amino acids. CDR3 protein: CASSYRAPSNQPQHF.

The chain recombines TRBV15 with TRBJ2-3; absent DNA, TCRdb's TRBD2 call cannot be checked. Germline V gene sequence: CDR1 LNHNV, CDR2 YYDKDF (reference sequence). CDR3 length: 16 residues. The CDR3 here is CATSRPSSGVTDTQYF.

The rearrangement uses TRBV29-1 and TRBJ2-1; TCRdb's D call of TRBD2 is untestable without DNA. Germline CDR1 SQVTM, CDR2 ANQGSEA. The CDR3 is 13 residues long. CDR3 region: CSVELAGYNEQFF.

J is TRBJ2-7 and V is TRBV28; the TRBD1 assignment by TCRdb is unverifiable without DNA. Germline CDR1 reads MDHEN; CDR2 reads SYDVKM. The CDR3 is 14 amino acids. The CDR3 loop is CASSPERQVYEQYF.

The chain uses TRBV14 and TRBJ2-4. Germline V gene data show CDR1 as SGHDN and CDR2 as FVKESK. There are 13 residues in the CDR3. The CDR3: CASSPVLQNIQYF.

The CDR3 spells CSVEDTLSGIATDTQYF. This sequence joins TRBV29-1 and TRBJ2-3. Germline CDR1 SQVTM, CDR2 ANQGSEA. This CDR3 is built from 17 residues.

This chain joins TRBV4-2 and TRBJ2-5. CDR3 size: 17 residues. CDR1 LGHNA and CDR2 YNFKEQ come from the germline V gene. The CDR3 protein is CASSQEVGSFLQETQYF.

V is TRBV12-3 or TRBV12-4 and J is TRBJ2-3; TCRdb indicates TRBD2, and absent DNA this call remains unverified. The CDR3 extends over 17 amino acids. The chain's CDR3 is CASSLFGLAGNSDTQYF.

This chain connects TRBV28 to TRBJ2-1; TCRdb lists TRBD2, though no DNA is available to test this call. The CDR3 consists of 16 residues. CDR1 is MDHEN and CDR2 is SYDVKM in the germline V gene. CDR3 sequence reads: CASSLSVRGYNNEQFF.

The V and J genes are TRBV4-3 and TRBJ2-1; as DNA is missing, the TRBD2 call by TCRdb cannot be tested. The germline CDR1 and CDR2 sequences are LGHNA and YSLEER. The CDR3 totals 16 residues. This CDR3 reads CASSPHGAGGPDEQFF.

This rearrangement joins TRBV7-6 to TRBJ2-2; TCRdb gives TRBD1 as the D gene, but with no DNA this cannot be confirmed. CDR3 size: 16 residues. Germline V gene data show CDR1 as SGHVS and CDR2 as FNYEAQ. CDR3 loop: CASSLEPGPNTGELFF. The whole variable domain, filled in from reference TRBV7-6 and TRBJ2-2, reads GAGVSQSPRYKVTKRGQDVALRCDPISGHVSLYWYRQALGQGPEFLTYFNYEAQQDKSGLPNDRFSAERPEGSISTLTIQRTEQRDSAMYRCASSLEPGPNTGELFFGEGSRLTVL.

This chain joins TRBV29-1 and TRBJ1-1; TCRdb outputs TRBD1, but without DNA this stays unchecked. The CDR3 loop spans 13 amino acids. Looked up from germline, CDR1 is SQVTM and CDR2 is ANQGSEA. CDR3 residues: CSANPTGNTEAFF.

This sequence joins TRBV11-2 and TRBJ2-7. Germline CDR1 SGHAT, CDR2 FQNNGV. This CDR3 comprises 14 residues. CDR3 amino acids: CASSLATGVYEQYF.

This chain joins TRBV29-1 and TRBJ2-2. The CDR3 is made up of 13 amino acids. Germline assignment: CDR1 SQVTM and CDR2 ANQGSEA. This CDR3 is CSVVKKNTGELFF.

CDR3 sequence reads: CASSPGDKWDTEAFF. The rearrangement joins TRBV4-3 to TRBJ1-1. This CDR3 comprises 15 residues. From germline, CDR1 is LGHNA and CDR2 YSLEER.

The CDR3 region is CASSWTYNEQFF. The V call is TRBV5-6, the J call TRBJ2-1; with no DNA, the TCRdb D assignment of TRBD2 cannot be verified. The CDR3 sequence is 12 residues long. Germline assignment: CDR1 SGHDT and CDR2 YYEEEE.

J is TRBJ2-3 and V is TRBV4-2. This CDR3 spans 15 amino acids. Germline loops: CDR1 LGHNA, CDR2 YNFKEQ. This CDR3 is CASSQEVFSTDTQYF.

The V gene is TRBV7-3, the J gene TRBJ2-7. CDR3 length: 13 residues. The germline V gene has CDR1 SGHTA and CDR2 FQGTGA. The CDR3 loop is CASSSDRTYEQYF.

This chain connects TRBV7-9 to TRBJ2-7; TCRdb outputs TRBD1, but without DNA this stays unchecked. This CDR3 comprises 18 residues. CDR1 is SEHNR and CDR2 is FQNEAQ in the germline V gene (reference sequence). This chain's CDR3 is CASSSRGGGGEDAYEQYF.

The rearrangement links TRBV3-1 to TRBJ2-7. The CDR3 runs 15 residues. Germline values: CDR1 LGHDT, CDR2 YNNKEL (reference sequence). The CDR3 region is CASSPRTGVSYEQYF.

This chain uses TRBV18 with TRBJ2-5; TCRdb designates TRBD1, a call that cannot be tested without DNA. The CDR3 loop spans 16 amino acids. Germline lookup yields CDR1 KGHSH and CDR2 LQKENI. CDR3 protein: CASSPATGPYQETQYF.

CDR3 sequence reads: CASSWRRATDTQYF. V usage is TRBV5-1 and J usage is TRBJ2-3. From germline, CDR1 is SGHRS and CDR2 YFSETQ. This CDR3 is built from 14 residues.